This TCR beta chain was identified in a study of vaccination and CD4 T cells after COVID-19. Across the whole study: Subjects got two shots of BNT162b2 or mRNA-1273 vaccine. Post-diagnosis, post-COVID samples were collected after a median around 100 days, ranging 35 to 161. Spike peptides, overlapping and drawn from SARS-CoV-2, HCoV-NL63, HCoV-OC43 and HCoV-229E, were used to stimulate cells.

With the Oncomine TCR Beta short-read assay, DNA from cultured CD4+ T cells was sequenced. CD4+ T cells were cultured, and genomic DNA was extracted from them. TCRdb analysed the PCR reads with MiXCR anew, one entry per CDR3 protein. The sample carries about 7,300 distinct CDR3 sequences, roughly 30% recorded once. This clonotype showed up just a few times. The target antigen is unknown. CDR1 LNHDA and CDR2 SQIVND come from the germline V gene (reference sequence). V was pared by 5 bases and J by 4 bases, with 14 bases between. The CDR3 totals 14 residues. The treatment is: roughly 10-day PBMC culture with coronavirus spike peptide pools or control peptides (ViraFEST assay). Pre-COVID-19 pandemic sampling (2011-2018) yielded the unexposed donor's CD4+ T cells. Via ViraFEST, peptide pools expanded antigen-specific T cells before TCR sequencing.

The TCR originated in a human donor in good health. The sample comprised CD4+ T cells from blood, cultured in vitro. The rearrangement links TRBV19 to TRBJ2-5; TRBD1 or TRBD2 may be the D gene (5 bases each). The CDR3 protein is CASSPRPGRETQYF. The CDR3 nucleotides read TGTGCCAGTAGTCCTCGCCCAGGGAGAGAGACCCAGTACTTC.